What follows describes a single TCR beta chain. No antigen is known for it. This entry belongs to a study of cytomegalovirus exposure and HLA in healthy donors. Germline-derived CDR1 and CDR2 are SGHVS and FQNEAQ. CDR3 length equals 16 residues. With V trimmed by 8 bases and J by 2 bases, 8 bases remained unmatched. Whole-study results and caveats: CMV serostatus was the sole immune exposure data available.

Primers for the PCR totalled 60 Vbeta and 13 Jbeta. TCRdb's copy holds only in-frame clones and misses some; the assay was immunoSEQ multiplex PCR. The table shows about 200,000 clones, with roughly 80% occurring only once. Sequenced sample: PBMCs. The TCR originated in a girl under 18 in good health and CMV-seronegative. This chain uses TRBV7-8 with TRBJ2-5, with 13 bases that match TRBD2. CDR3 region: CASGGLAGAWQETQYF. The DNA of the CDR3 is TGTGCCAGCGGTGGACTAGCGGGGGCCTGGCAAGAGACCCAGTACTTC.